This T cell receptor (beta chain) stems from a study of CD8 T cells in Susac syndrome (dated by TCRdb to the late 2010s). In the study overall: Of the Susac syndrome patients who were sequenced, under 10 were in clinical remission while about 6 had clinically active disease. The clonality of the CD8+ T cell repertoire was compared across around twelve healthy donors, roughly 14 Susac syndrome patients and under 18 multiple sclerosis patients. At the time of blood withdrawal, Susac syndrome patients were either therapy-naive, taking corticosteroids (with some also receiving IVIg), or on IVIg alone. The study used repertoire sequencing to test whether antigen drove CD8+ T cell activation and differentiation in Susac syndrome.

Peripheral blood CD8+ and CD4+ T cells from healthy donors, Susac syndrome patients and multiple sclerosis patients were profiled by high-throughput TCR beta sequencing. The Susac syndrome patients fulfilled recently defined diagnostic criteria for either definite or probable disease. Bulk CD8+ and CD4+ T cells were purified magnetically by negative isolation, whereas CD8+ TEMRA cells were enriched by FACS. Blood was collected in EDTA tubes and processed within 24 hours, with PBMCs isolated through density gradient centrifugation. PBMCs intended for TCR sequencing were frozen in liquid nitrogen and were later thawed in a 37 degrees C water bath. The sorted or isolated CD4+, CD8+ and CD8+ TEMRA cells had a purity of 90% or higher. General study outcomes and caveats: Susac syndrome CD8+ repertoires showed clonal expansion, highest in CD8+ TEMRA cells and greater in clinically active than remitting patients. Some 17 Susac-specific public clones were identified in the total CD8+ repertoire, and five or six Susac-specific public clones were identified in the CD8+ TEMRA repertoire. The study acknowledged that relatively few individuals were included in the TCR sequencing and HLA analysis.

This clonotype was detected once. Its antigen is unknown. Within one base of it there is no much larger clone, and no base qualities were kept. One read gives only weak evidence. RNA was extracted with the RNeasy kit and 0.5 to 1 ug was reverse transcribed using random hexamers. The immunoSEQ multiplex PCR assay, which covers 54 Vbeta and 13 Jbeta segments, was used to amplify TCR beta CDR3 regions. Bias from PCR amplification was corrected by using a synthetic template baseline for primer optimization and for computational correction. Per the source publication's procedure: Only productive sequences were kept, with reads annotated to V, D and J genes according to IMGT and analyzed in immunoSEQ Analyzer. Clonality was computed as one minus Shannon entropy normalized by log2 of the number of productive unique sequences. For each patient and control, public and private clones were evaluated within the 100 most prevalent clones. A clone was defined as Susac-specific if it was absent from the healthy and MS cohorts, from 1052 published viral clones and from other ImmuneACCESS disease sequences. TCRdb ran its own pipeline on the public reads, namely fastp trimming at Q25 and MiXCR clone calling, and kept in-frame beta chains. Every entry covers one CDR3 protein and lists the most common genes and DNA from its rows. TCRdb, rather than the study authors, made the V and J calls. Counted in this sample were about 100,000 distinct CDR3 sequences; around 95% of them appeared once. The top ten clones comprise 0.3% of the sample.

Counted from cysteine to phenylalanine, this CDR3 has 15 amino acids. The only DNA kept is the CDR3, 45 bases in frame from the first base. Based on the germline V gene, the CDR1 and CDR2 sequences are SQVTM and ANQGSEA. Unmatched junction bases come to 4, with V trimmed by 4 bases and J by 0 bases. Material: CD8+ T cells from PBMCs. The TCR sequence derives from a human donor with Susac syndrome. The sequence joins TRBV29-1 to TRBJ2-1; the junction holds 9 bases that match TRBD2. Read as DNA, the sequence is TGCAGCGTTGGTGGGCGGGAGGGCTCCTACAATGAGCAGTTCTTC. Its product reads: CSVGGREGSYNEQFF.